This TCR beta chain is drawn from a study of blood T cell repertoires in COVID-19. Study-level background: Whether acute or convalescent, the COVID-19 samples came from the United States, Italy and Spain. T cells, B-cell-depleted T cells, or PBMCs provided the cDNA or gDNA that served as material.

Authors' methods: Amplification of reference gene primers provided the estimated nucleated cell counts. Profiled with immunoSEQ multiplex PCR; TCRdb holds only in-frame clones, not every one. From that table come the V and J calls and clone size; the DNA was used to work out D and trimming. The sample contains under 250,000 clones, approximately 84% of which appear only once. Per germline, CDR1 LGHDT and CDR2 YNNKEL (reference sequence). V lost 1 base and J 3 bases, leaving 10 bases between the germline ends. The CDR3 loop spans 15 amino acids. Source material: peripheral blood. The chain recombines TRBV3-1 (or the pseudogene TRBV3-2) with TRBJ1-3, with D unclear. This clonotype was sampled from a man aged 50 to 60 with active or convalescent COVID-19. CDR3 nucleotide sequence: TGTGCCAGCAGCCAAGCCGGCGGCCTTGGAAACACCATATATTTT. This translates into CASSQAGGLGNTIYF.